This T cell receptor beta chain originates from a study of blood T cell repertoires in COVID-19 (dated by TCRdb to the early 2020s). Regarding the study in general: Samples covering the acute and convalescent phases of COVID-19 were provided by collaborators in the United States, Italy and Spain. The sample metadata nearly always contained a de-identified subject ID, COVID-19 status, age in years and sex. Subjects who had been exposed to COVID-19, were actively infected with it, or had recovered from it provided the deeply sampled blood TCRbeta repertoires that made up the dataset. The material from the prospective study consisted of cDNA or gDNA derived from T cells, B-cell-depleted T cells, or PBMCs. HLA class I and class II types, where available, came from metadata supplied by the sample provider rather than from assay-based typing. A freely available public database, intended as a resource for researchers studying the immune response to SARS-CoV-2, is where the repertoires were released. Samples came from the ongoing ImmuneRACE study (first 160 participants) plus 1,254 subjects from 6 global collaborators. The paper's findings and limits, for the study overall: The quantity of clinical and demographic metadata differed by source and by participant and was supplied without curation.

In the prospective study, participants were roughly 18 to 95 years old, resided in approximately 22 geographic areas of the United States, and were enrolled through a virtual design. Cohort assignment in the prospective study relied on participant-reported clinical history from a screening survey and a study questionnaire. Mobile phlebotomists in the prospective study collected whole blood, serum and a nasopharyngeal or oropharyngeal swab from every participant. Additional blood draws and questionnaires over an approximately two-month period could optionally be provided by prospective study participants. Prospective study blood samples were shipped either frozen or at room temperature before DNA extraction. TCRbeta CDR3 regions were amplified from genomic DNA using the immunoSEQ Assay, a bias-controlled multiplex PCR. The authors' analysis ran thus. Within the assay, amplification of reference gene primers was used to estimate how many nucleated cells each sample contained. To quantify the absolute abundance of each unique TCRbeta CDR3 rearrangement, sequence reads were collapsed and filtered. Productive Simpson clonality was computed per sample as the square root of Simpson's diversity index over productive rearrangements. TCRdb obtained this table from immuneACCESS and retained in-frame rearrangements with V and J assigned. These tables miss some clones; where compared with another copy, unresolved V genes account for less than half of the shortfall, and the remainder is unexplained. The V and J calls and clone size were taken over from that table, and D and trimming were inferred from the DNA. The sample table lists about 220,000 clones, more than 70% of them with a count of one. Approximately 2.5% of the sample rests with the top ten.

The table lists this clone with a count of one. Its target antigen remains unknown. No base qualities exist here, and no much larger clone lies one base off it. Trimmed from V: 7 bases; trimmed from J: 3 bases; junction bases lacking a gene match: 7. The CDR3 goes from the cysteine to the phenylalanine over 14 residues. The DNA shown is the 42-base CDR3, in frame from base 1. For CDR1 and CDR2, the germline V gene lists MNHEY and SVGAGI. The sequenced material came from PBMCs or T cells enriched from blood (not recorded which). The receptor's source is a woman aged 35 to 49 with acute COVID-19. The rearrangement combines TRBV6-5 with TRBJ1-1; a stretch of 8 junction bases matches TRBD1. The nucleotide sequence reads TGTGCCAGCACCGAGGACAGGGAGTACACTGAAGCTTTCTTT. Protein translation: CASTEDREYTEAFF.